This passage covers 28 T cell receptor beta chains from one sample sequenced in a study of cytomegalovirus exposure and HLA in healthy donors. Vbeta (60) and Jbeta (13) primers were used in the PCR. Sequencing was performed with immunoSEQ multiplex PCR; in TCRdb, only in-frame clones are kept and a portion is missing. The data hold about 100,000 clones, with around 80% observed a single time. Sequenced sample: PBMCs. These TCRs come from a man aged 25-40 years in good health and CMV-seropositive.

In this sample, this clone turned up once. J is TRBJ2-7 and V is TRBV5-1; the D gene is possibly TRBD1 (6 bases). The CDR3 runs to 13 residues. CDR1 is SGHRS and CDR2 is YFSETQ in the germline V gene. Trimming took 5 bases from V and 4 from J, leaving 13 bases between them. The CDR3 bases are TGCGCCAGCAGGAGGACAGAGTTGTACGAGCAGTACTTC. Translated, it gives CASRRTELYEQYF.

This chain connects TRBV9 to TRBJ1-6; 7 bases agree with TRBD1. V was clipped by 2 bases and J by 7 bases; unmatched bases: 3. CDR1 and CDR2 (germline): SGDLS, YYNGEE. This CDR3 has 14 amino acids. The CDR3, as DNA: TGTGCCAGCAGCGTCGAGGGACAGAATTCACCCCTCCACTTT. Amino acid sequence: CASSVEGQNSPLHF.

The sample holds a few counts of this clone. The DNA for the CDR3 is TGTGCCATCAGGCCGGGACAGGGGTCCTACAATGAGCAGTTCTTC. This gives the protein CAIRPGQGSYNEQFF. This chain links TRBV10-3 with TRBJ2-1; TRBD1 aligns across 10 bases. J was trimmed by 1 base and V by 6 bases; bases with no gene match: 3. The V gene's germline CDR1 is ENHRY and CDR2 SYGVKD. This CDR3 contains 15 residues.

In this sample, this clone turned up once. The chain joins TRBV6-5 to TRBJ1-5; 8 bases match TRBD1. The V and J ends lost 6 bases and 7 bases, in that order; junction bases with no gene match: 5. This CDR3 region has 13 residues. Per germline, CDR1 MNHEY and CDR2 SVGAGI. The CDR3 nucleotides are TGTGCCAGCAGCTCAGGGGGCTTGCAGCCCCAGCATTTT. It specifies CASSSGGLQPQHF.

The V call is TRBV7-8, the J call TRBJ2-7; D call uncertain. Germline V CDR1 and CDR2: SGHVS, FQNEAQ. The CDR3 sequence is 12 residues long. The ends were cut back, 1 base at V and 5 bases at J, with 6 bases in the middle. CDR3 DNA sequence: TGTGCCAGCAGCTTAGATGCGCACGAGCAGTACTTC. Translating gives CASSLDAHEQYF.

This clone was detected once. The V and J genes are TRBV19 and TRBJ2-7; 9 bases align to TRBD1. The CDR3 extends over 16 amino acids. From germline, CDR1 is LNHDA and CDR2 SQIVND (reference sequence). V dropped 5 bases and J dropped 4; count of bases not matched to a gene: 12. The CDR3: CASSYNRGPAKYEQYF. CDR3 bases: TGTGCCAGTAGTTACAACAGGGGGCCCGCCAAATACGAGCAGTACTTC. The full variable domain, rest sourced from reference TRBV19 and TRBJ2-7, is DGGITQSPKYLFRKEGQNVTLSCEQNLNHDAMYWYRQDPGQGLRLIYYSQIVNDFQKGDIAEGYSVSREKKESFPLTVTSAQKNPTAFYLCASSYNRGPAKYEQYFGPGTRLTVT.

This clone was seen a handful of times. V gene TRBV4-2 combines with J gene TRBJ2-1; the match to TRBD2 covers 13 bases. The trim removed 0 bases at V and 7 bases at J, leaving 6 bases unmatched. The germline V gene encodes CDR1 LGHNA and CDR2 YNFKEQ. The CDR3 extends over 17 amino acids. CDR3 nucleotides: TGTGCCAGCAGCCAAGATCAACTAGCGGGGGGGTTAAATGAGCAGTTCTTC. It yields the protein CASSQDQLAGGLNEQFF.

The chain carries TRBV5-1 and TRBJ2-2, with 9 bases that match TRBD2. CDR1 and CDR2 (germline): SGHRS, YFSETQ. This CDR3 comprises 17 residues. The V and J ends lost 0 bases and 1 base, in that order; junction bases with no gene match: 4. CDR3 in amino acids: CASSLAAGGQNTGELFF. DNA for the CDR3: TGCGCCAGCAGCTTGGCCGCGGGGGGGCAGAACACCGGGGAGCTGTTTTTT. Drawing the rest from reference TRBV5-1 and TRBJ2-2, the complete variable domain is KAGVTQTPRYLIKTRGQQVTLSCSPISGHRSVSWYQQTPGQGLQFLFEYFSETQRNKGNFPGRFSGRQFSNSRSEMNVSTLELGDSALYLCASSLAAGGQNTGELFFGEGSRLTVL.

CDR3 sequence reads: CASRPQGSGETQYF. CDR3 sequence (DNA): TGTGCCAGTAGGCCACAGGGGTCCGGGGAGACCCAGTACTTC. V usage is TRBV19 and J usage is TRBJ2-5; 7 positions match TRBD1. Germline assignment: CDR1 LNHDA and CDR2 SQIVND (reference sequence). J lost 5 bases, V lost 6 bases, and 9 bases had no gene match. This CDR3 is 14 amino acids long.

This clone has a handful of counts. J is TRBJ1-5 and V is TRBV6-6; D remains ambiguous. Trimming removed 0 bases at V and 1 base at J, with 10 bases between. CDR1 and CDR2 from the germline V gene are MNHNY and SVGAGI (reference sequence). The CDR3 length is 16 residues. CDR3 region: CASSYSASQSNQPQHF. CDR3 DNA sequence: TGTGCCAGCAGTTACTCTGCTTCACAGAGCAATCAGCCCCAGCATTTT.

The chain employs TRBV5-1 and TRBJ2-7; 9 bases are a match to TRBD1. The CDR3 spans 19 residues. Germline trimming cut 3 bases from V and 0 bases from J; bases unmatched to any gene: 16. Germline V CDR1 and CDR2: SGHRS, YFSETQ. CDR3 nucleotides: TGCGCCAGCAGCTACGCGGGACAGGGTATCTCCGGGGGCTCCTACGAGCAGTACTTC. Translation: CASSYAGQGISGGSYEQYF.

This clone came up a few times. CDR3 nucleotides: TGTGCCAGCAGCGACCGGGACAGGAACTACAATGAGCAGTTCTTC. This encodes CASSDRDRNYNEQFF. The rearrangement joins TRBV9 to TRBJ2-1, with 8 bases fitting TRBD1. Trimming at V came to 3 bases and at J to 3 bases, leaving 5 bases not matched to a gene. CDR3 length: 15 amino acids. Germline CDR1 and CDR2: SGDLS and YYNGEE.

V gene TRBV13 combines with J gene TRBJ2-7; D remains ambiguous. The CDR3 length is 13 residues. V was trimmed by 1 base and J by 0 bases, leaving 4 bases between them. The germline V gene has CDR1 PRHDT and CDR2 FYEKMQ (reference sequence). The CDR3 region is CASSLVASYEQYF. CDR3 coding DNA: TGTGCCAGCAGCTTAGTGGCCTCCTACGAGCAGTACTTC.

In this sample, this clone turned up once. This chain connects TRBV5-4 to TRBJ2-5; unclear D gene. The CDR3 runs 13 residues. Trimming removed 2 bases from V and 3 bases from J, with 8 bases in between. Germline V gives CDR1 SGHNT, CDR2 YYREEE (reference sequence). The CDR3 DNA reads TGTGCCAGCAGCTTCCGGGTCGAAGAGACCCAGTACTTC. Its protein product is CASSFRVEETQYF.

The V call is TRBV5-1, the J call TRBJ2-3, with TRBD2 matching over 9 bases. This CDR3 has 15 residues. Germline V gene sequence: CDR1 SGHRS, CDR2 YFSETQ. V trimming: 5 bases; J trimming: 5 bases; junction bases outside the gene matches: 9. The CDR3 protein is CASRTSGGRVDTQYF. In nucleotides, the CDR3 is TGCGCCAGCAGAACCAGCGGGGGGCGAGTAGATACGCAGTATTTT.

CDR3 residues: CASSSQRVTEAFF. CDR3 DNA sequence: TGTGCCAGCAGCTCGCAGCGGGTCACTGAAGCTTTCTTT. This chain uses TRBV7-9 with TRBJ1-1, with D unclear. Germline lookup yields CDR1 SEHNR and CDR2 FQNEAQ (reference sequence). The CDR3 is made up of 13 amino acids. Trimming left V 4 bases short and J 4 bases short, with 10 bases between.

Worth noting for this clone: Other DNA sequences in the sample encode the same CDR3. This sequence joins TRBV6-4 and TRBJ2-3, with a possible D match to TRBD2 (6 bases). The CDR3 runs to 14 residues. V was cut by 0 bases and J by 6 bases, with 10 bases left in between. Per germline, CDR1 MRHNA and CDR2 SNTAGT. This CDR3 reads CASSDSGGADTQYF. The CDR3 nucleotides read TGTGCCAGCAGTGACTCGGGCGGGGCCGATACGCAGTATTTT.

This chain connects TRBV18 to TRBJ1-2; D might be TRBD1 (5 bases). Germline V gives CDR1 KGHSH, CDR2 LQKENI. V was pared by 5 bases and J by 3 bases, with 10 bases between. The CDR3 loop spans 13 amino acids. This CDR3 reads CASSSGEDYGYTF. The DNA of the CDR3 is TGTGCCAGCTCATCGGGGGAGGACTATGGCTACACCTTC. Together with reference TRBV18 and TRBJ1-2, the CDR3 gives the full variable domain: NAGVMQNPRHLVRRRGQEARLRCSPMKGHSHVYWYRQLPEEGLKFMVYLQKENIIDESGMPKERFSAEFPKEGPSILRIQQVVRGDSAAYFCASSSGEDYGYTFGSGTRLTVV.

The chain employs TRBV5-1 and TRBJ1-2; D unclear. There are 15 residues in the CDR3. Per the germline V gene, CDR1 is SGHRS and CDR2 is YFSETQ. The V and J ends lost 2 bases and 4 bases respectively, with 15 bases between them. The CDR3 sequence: CASSLFFTGGYGYTF. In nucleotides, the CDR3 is TGCGCCAGCAGCTTATTCTTTACTGGAGGCTATGGCTACACCTTC.

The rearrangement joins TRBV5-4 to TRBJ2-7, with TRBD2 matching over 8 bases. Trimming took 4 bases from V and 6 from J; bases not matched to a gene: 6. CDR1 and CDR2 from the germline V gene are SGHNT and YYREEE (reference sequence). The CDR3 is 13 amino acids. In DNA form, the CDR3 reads TGTGCCAGCAGCCCCCCCGGGGGGGGCGAGCAGTACTTC. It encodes CASSPPGGGEQYF. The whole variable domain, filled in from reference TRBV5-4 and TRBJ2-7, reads ETGVTQSPTHLIKTRGQQVTLRCSSQSGHNTVSWYQQALGQGPQFIFQYYREEENGRGNFPPRFSGLQFPNYSSELNVNALELDDSALYLCASSPPGGGEQYFGPGTRLTVT.

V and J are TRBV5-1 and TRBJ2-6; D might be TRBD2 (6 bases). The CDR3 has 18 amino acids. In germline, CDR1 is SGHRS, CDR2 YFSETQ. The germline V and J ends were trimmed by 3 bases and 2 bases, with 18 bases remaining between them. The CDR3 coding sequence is TGCGCCAGCAGCTCGACCCGGGACGGGAGTGCTGGGGCCAACGTCCTGACTTTC. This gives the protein CASSSTRDGSAGANVLTF.

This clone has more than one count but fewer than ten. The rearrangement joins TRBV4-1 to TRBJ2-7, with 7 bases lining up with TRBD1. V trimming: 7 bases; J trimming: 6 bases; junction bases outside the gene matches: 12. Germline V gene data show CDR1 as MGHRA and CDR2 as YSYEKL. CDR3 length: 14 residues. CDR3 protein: CASTRDRATGEQYF. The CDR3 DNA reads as TGCGCCAGCACCCGGGACAGAGCAACTGGCGAGCAGTACTTC.

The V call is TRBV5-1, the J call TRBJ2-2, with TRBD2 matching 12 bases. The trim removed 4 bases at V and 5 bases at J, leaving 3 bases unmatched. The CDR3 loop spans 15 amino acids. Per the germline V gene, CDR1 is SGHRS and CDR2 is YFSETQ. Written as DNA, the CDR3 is TGCGCCAGCAGCACCGGACTAGCGGGGACCGGGGAGCTGTTTTTT. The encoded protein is CASSTGLAGTGELFF.

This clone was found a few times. CDR3 sequence (DNA): TGTGCCAGCAGTTCTTTAGGACTAGCGGGGGGCAGGCAAGAGACCCAGTACTTC. This encodes CASSSLGLAGGRQETQYF. The chain links TRBV27 to TRBJ2-5, with 14 bases that match TRBD2. The CDR3 has 18 residues. CDR1 and CDR2 from the germline V gene are MNHEY and SMNVEV (reference sequence). V was clipped by 4 bases and J by 2 bases; unmatched bases: 9.

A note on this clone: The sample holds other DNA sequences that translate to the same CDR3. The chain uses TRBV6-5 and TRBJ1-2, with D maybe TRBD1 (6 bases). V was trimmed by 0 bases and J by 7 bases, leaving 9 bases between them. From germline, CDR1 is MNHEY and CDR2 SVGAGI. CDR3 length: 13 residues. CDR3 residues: CASSYSSGVGYTF. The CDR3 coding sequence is TGTGCCAGCAGTTACTCGTCAGGGGTTGGCTACACCTTC.

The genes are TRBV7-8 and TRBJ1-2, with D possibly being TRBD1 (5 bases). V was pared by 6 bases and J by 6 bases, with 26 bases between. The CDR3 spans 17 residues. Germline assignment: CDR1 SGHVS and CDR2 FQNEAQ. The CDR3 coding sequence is TGTGCCAGCAGGATGGTGGGGGGAATAGGAACTAGGGATGGCTACACCTTC. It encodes CASRMVGGIGTRDGYTF.

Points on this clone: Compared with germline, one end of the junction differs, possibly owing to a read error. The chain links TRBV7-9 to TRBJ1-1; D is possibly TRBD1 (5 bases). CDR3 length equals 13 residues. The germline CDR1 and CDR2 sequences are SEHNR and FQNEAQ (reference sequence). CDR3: CSSTPDRNTEAFF. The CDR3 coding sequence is TGTTCCAGCACTCCTGACAGGAACACTGAAGCTTTCTTT.

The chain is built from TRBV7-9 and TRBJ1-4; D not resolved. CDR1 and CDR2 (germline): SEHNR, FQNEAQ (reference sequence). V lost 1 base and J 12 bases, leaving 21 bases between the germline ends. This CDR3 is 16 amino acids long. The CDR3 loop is CASSLESNRAPVELFF. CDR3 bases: TGTGCCAGCAGCTTAGAATCGAACAGAGCCCCGGTGGAACTGTTTTTT.